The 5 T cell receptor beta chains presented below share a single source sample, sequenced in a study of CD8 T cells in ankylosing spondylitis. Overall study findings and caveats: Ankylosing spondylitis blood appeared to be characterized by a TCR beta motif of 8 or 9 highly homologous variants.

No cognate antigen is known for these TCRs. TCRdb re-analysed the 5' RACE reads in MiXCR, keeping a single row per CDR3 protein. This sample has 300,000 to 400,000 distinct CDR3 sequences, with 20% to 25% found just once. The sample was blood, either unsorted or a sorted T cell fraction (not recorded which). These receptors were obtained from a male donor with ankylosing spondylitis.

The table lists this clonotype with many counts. Written as DNA, the CDR3 is TGCAGCGTTTTTGTAGTTGAAGCTTTCTTT. Translation: CSVFVVEAFF. V and J are TRBV29-1 and TRBJ1-1; no definite D call. The CDR3 covers 10 residues. V lost 5 bases, J lost 7 bases, and 8 bases lay in between. The germline V gene encodes CDR1 SQVTM and CDR2 ANQGSEA. The whole variable domain, filled in from reference TRBV29-1 and TRBJ1-1, reads SAVISQKPSRDICQRGTSLTIQCQVDSQVTMMFWYRQQPGQSLTLIATANQGSEATYESGFVIDKFPISRPNLTFSTLTVSNMSPEDSSIYLCSVFVVEAFFGQGTRLTVV.

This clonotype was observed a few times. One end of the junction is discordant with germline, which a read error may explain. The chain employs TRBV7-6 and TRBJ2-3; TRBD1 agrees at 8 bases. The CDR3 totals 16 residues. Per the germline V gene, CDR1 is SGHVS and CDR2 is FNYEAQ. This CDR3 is CASSSRTGRSTYTQYF. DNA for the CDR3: TGTGCCAGCAGCTCCCGGACAGGGCGATCCACATATACGCAGTATTTT.

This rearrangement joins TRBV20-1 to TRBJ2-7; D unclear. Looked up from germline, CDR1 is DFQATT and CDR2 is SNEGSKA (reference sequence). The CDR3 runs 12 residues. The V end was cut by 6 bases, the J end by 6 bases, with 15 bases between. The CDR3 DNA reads TGCAGTGCCGATAATCCCCCTGGCGAGCAGTACTTC. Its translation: CSADNPPGEQYF.

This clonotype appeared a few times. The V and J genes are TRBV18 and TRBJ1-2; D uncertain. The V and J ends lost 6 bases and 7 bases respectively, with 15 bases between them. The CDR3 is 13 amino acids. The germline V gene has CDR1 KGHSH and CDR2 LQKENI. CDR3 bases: TGTGCCAGCTCGAGGACGGAGAATTTTGGCTACACCTTC. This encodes CASSRTENFGYTF.

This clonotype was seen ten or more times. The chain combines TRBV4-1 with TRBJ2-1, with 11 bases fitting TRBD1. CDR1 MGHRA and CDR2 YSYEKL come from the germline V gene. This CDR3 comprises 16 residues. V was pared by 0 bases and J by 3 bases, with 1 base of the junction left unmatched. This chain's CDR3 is CASSQEGTGGYNEQFF. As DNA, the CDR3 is TGCGCCAGCAGCCAAGAAGGGACAGGGGGCTACAATGAGCAGTTCTTC.